This T cell receptor (beta chain) stems from a study of cytomegalovirus exposure and HLA in healthy donors. General study findings and limits: Relative to equally common others, HLA-associated TCR beta chains showed greater clonal expansion in a later analysis.

Germline CDR1 is SGHTA and CDR2 is FQGNSA. Trimming left V 1 base short and J 3 bases short, with 7 bases between. This CDR3 contains 13 residues. Vbeta (60) and Jbeta (13) primers were used in the PCR. The assay was immunoSEQ multiplex PCR, and TCRdb's table has in-frame clones only and misses some. The sample lists about 140,000 clones, over 60% occurring once. Notes on this clone: The antigen is not known.

This TCR came from a man aged 35 to 55 in good health and CMV-seronegative. Sequenced input: PBMCs. The rearrangement joins TRBV7-2 to TRBJ2-7; D perhaps matches TRBD1 (5 bases). The CDR3 is CASSLGGGYEQYF. The CDR3 DNA follows: TGTGCCAGCAGCTTAGGGGGCGGCTACGAGCAGTACTTC.